Presented here are 30 T cell receptor beta chains from one specimen sequenced in a study of cytomegalovirus exposure and HLA in healthy donors. Use of 60 Vbeta and 13 Jbeta primers characterized the PCR. The method was immunoSEQ multiplex PCR; TCRdb's version includes in-frame clones alone and lacks a portion of them. The sample records over 150,000 clones, roughly 80% being singletons. Sequencing used PBMCs. These receptor sequences come from a man aged 45-65 years in good health and CMV-seropositive.

J is TRBJ2-5 and V is TRBV7-2; 9 bases align to TRBD1. V was clipped by 3 bases and J by 4 bases; unmatched bases: 9. The germline V gene has CDR1 SGHTA and CDR2 FQGNSA. This CDR3 contains 16 residues. The CDR3: CASSFTTGGLRETQYF. The CDR3 DNA reads as TGTGCCAGCAGCTTCACGACAGGGGGGCTCCGAGAGACCCAGTACTTC.

The genes are TRBV5-6 and TRBJ2-3; possibly TRBD2 for D (5 bases). Germline V gene data show CDR1 as SGHDT and CDR2 as YYEEEE. There are 14 residues in the CDR3. V lost 3 bases and J lost 1, with 9 bases in between. The CDR3 spells CASSSDWRTDTQYF. CDR3 DNA: TGTGCCAGCAGCTCGGACTGGCGCACAGATACGCAGTATTTT. Full variable domain (missing parts from reference TRBV5-6 and TRBJ2-3): DAGVTQSPTHLIKTRGQQVTLRCSPKSGHDTVSWYQQALGQGPQFIFQYYEEEERQRGNFPDRFSGHQFPNYSSELNVNALLLGDSALYLCASSSDWRTDTQYFGPGTRLTVL.

This sequence joins TRBV5-4 and TRBJ1-1; 8 nucleotides match TRBD1. The V gene's germline CDR1 is SGHNT and CDR2 YYREEE (reference sequence). The CDR3 is 17 residues long. V dropped 3 bases and J dropped 0; count of bases not matched to a gene: 10. The CDR3 here is CASSSGPGQAVNTEAFF. CDR3 DNA sequence: TGTGCCAGCAGCTCGGGACCGGGACAGGCCGTGAACACTGAAGCTTTCTTT.

V and J are TRBV18 and TRBJ2-5, with no clear D. This CDR3 spans 15 amino acids. Germline V lookup: CDR1 KGHSH, CDR2 LQKENI. The V end lost 2 bases, the J end lost 5 bases, and 15 bases lay between the germline ends. CDR3 nucleotides: TGTGCCAGCTCACCAGTTAGCAGTTTGGAGGAGACCCAGTACTTC. Protein product: CASSPVSSLEETQYF.

J is TRBJ1-1 and V is TRBV19; D not certain. V was trimmed by 3 bases and J by 0 bases, leaving 5 bases between them. The CDR3 has 13 amino acids. Germline V gene lookup returns CDR1 LNHDA and CDR2 SQIVND (reference sequence). The CDR3 nucleotides are TGTGCCAGTAGTATTACTGTGAACACTGAAGCTTTCTTT. It specifies CASSITVNTEAFF.

J is TRBJ2-1 and V is TRBV21-1; TRBD2, the D gene given by the table, was not confirmed from the DNA. TRBV21-1 is a pseudogene segment. The CDR3 extends over 17 amino acids. CDR3 DNA sequence: TGTGCCAGCAGCAAACCCTCCGGGACTAGCGGTTACAATGAGCAGTTCTTC. This sequence encodes CASSKPSGTSGYNEQFF.

The chain employs TRBV28 and TRBJ2-3; unclear D gene. The V gene's germline CDR1 is MDHEN and CDR2 SYDVKM. V was trimmed by 2 bases and J by 5 bases, leaving 2 bases between them. This CDR3 comprises 11 residues. CDR3 DNA: TGTGCCAGCAGTTTACGAGATACGCAGTATTTT. The encoded protein is CASSLRDTQYF.

This rearrangement joins TRBV9 to TRBJ2-1; D remains unclear. The germline gives CDR1 SGDLS, CDR2 YYNGEE. Trimming left V 0 bases short and J 5 bases short, with 15 bases between. This CDR3 contains 16 residues. The CDR3 bases are TGTGCCAGCAGCGTAGGAAACCCTCGACTCGACAATGAGCAGTTCTTC. Translation: CASSVGNPRLDNEQFF. Drawing the rest from reference TRBV9 and TRBJ2-1, the complete variable domain is DSGVTQTPKHLITATGQRVTLRCSPRSGDLSVYWYQQSLDQGLQFLIQYYNGEERAKGNILERFSAQQFPDLHSELNLSSLELGDSALYFCASSVGNPRLDNEQFFGPGTRLTVL.

The chain has TRBV7-9 and TRBJ1-6; the D gene is possibly TRBD1 (5 bases). Germline loops: CDR1 SEHNR, CDR2 FQNEAQ (reference sequence). This CDR3 has 18 amino acids. V was trimmed by 5 bases and J by 2 bases, leaving 19 bases between them. This chain's CDR3 is CASSGGWEGITYNSPLHF. CDR3 nucleotide sequence: TGTGCCAGCAGCGGGGGTTGGGAGGGCATAACCTATAATTCACCCCTCCACTTT.

The genes are TRBV15 and TRBJ2-1, with D possibly TRBD1 on 6 matching bases. This CDR3 has 15 amino acids. Germline lookup yields CDR1 LNHNV and CDR2 YYDKDF (reference sequence). Deletions cut 4 bases from V and 0 bases from J, with 10 bases between. This chain's CDR3 is CATSKGQSSYNEQFF. CDR3 DNA sequence: TGTGCCACCAGCAAAGGACAGAGCTCCTACAATGAGCAGTTCTTC.

J is TRBJ1-2 and V is TRBV5-4; D is possibly TRBD1 (5 bases). Germline CDR1 and CDR2: SGHNT and YYREEE (reference sequence). With 4 bases removed from V and 4 bases from J, the gap between germline ends came to 11 bases. CDR3 length: 13 residues. As DNA, the CDR3 is TGTGCCAGCAGCGATCGGGGGATCTATGGCTACACCTTC. It encodes CASSDRGIYGYTF. The full variable domain, in which reference TRBV5-4 and TRBJ1-2 provide the parts outside the CDR3, is ETGVTQSPTHLIKTRGQQVTLRCSSQSGHNTVSWYQQALGQGPQFIFQYYREEENGRGNFPPRFSGLQFPNYSSELNVNALELDDSALYLCASSDRGIYGYTFGSGTRLTVV.

To note about this clone: One end of the junction fails to match germline, which may point to a read error. The chain uses TRBV7-2 and TRBJ2-6; possibly TRBD1 for D (5 bases). The CDR3 loop spans 17 amino acids. In germline, CDR1 is SGHTA, CDR2 FQGNSA. CDR3 sequence: CASSPAPFGSGANGLTF. CDR3 sequence (DNA): TGTGCCAGCAGCCCGGCTCCGTTTGGCTCTGGGGCCAACGGCCTGACTTTC.

V gene TRBV21-1 combines with J gene TRBJ1-2. TRBV21-1 counts as a pseudogene. The CDR3 consists of 16 residues. The CDR3, as DNA: TGTGCCAGCAGCAAATTCGAGGGCCTGGGCAACTATGGCTACACCTTC. Protein sequence: CASSKFEGLGNYGYTF.

The chain has TRBV4-2 and TRBJ2-5; unclear D gene. Germline assignment: CDR1 LGHNA and CDR2 YNFKEQ. Trimming removed 3 bases at V and 7 bases at J, with 15 bases between. The CDR3 length is 14 residues. The CDR3 sequence: CASSHEEAHGTQYF. CDR3 DNA sequence: TGTGCCAGCAGCCATGAAGAAGCCCACGGGACCCAGTACTTC.

The genes are TRBV11-3 and TRBJ2-5, with 12 bases matching TRBD1. This CDR3 has 16 residues. The V segment lost 5 bases and the J segment 3 bases; nucleotides outside the gene matches: 7. Germline assignment: CDR1 SGHNT and CDR2 YENEEA. The DNA for the CDR3 is TGTGCCAGCAGCCTGGGGACAGGGGGCTTTGAAGAGACCCAGTACTTC. Translation: CASSLGTGGFEETQYF.

The chain links TRBV30 to TRBJ1-2; weak D call: TRBD1 (6 bases). Trimming pared 1 base from V and 7 bases from J, leaving 13 bases between. The CDR3 length is 13 residues. The germline V gene encodes CDR1 GTSNPN and CDR2 SVGIG (reference sequence). CDR3 nucleotide sequence: TGTGCCTGGAGTGGGGCAGGGGATTCTGGCTACACCTTC. It yields the protein CAWSGAGDSGYTF.

The sample holds one count of this clone. The chain has TRBV10-3 and TRBJ2-7; 11 bases fit TRBD2. V shed 2 bases, J shed 4 bases, and the junction held 4 bases outside the gene matches. The germline gives CDR1 ENHRY, CDR2 SYGVKD. The CDR3 extends over 15 amino acids. The CDR3 region is CAISEKASGGYEQYF. CDR3 nucleotide sequence: TGTGCCATCAGTGAGAAGGCTAGCGGGGGGTACGAGCAGTACTTC.

This clone occurred once. Germline is not matched at one junction end, which may reflect a read error. The rearrangement links TRBV7-9 to TRBJ1-1; no clear D. From germline, CDR1 is SEHNR and CDR2 FQNEAQ (reference sequence). This CDR3 region has 15 residues. The CDR3: CSSSLGWRQNTEAFF. For the CDR3, the DNA is TGTTCCAGCAGCTTAGGCTGGCGGCAGAACACTGAAGCTTTCTTT.

The genes are TRBV6-5 and TRBJ1-5, with D unresolved. The CDR3 covers 15 residues. In germline, CDR1 is MNHEY, CDR2 SVGAGI. V was shortened by 6 bases and J by 2 bases, with 14 bases between the two germline ends. CDR3 DNA sequence: TGTGCCAGCAGCCTACTTAGCCCCGGCAATCAGCCCCAGCATTTT. It encodes CASSLLSPGNQPQHF.

V and J are TRBV20-1 and TRBJ2-7; 10 bases line up with TRBD2. Per the germline V gene, CDR1 is DFQATT and CDR2 is SNEGSKA (reference sequence). The CDR3 sequence is 11 residues long. CDR3 DNA: TGCAGCCTAGCGGGAGCCTACGAGCAGTACTTC. Translating it yields CSLAGAYEQYF.

J is TRBJ2-2 and V is TRBV10-3; 8 bases line up with TRBD2. Germline CDR1 ENHRY, CDR2 SYGVKD. The CDR3 is made up of 16 amino acids. V lost 0 bases to trimming and J lost 3 bases; unmatched junction nucleotides: 3. This CDR3 is CAISESPGGDTGELFF. CDR3 nucleotides: TGTGCCATCAGTGAGTCGCCGGGGGGGGACACCGGGGAGCTGTTTTTT.

The V gene is TRBV11-1, the J gene TRBJ2-7, with D tentatively TRBD1 (6 bases). The ends were cut back, 2 bases at V and 0 bases at J, with 11 bases in the middle. The CDR3 consists of 15 residues. Germline V lookup: CDR1 SGHAT, CDR2 FQDESV (reference sequence). The CDR3 protein is CASSLKLGGSYEQYF. CDR3 nucleotides: TGTGCCAGCAGCTTAAAGCTAGGGGGCTCCTACGAGCAGTACTTC.

V is TRBV5-4 and J is TRBJ2-7, with TRBD2 as a possible D gene (6 bases). The CDR3 totals 13 residues. V was cut by 0 bases and J by 3 bases, with 7 bases left in between. Germline V CDR1 and CDR2: SGHNT, YYREEE (reference sequence). The chain's CDR3 is CASSLAAGYEQYF. In DNA form, the CDR3 reads TGTGCCAGCAGCTTGGCAGCGGGCTACGAGCAGTACTTC.

This clone turned up a few times. This chain joins TRBV5-1 and TRBJ1-4; weak D call: TRBD1 (6 bases). Per the germline V gene, CDR1 is SGHRS and CDR2 is YFSETQ. The CDR3 totals 16 residues. V was pared by 1 base and J by 0 bases, with 10 bases between. This CDR3 is CASSLTGTATNEKLFF. The CDR3 bases are TGCGCCAGCAGCTTGACAGGGACCGCAACTAATGAAAAACTGTTTTTT.

The chain recombines TRBV18 with TRBJ1-3; TRBD1 agrees at 8 bases. CDR3 length equals 14 residues. J was trimmed by 4 bases and V by 3 bases; bases with no gene match: 2. The germline V gene has CDR1 KGHSH and CDR2 LQKENI. CDR3 sequence reads: CASSPDREGNTIYF. The CDR3 nucleotides read TGTGCCAGCTCACCGGACAGGGAAGGAAACACCATATATTTT.

On this clone: At one boundary the junction diverges from the germline segment, which might be a read error. The genes are TRBV7-7 and TRBJ2-5; D ambiguous. The V gene's germline CDR1 is SSHAT and CDR2 FNYEAQ (reference sequence). CDR3 length: 13 residues. The CDR3 DNA reads TGTGCTAGCAGCTTAGATCCACAAGAGACCCAGTACTTC. It encodes CASSLDPQETQYF. The full variable domain, rest sourced from reference TRBV7-7 and TRBJ2-5, is GAGVSQSPRYKVTKRGQDVTLRCDPISSHATLYWYQQALGQGPEFLTYFNYEAQPDKSGLPSDRFSAERPEGSISTLTIQRTEQRDSAMYRCASSLDPQETQYFGPGTRLLVL.

V and J are TRBV19 and TRBJ2-7, with a weak D call TRBD2 (6 bases). Germline V CDR1 and CDR2: LNHDA, SQIVND (reference sequence). With 3 bases removed from V and 2 bases from J, the gap between germline ends came to 14 bases. This CDR3 region has 15 residues. The CDR3 DNA reads as TGTGCCAGTAGTATTGCGGGAAGGGCAACCTACGAGCAGTACTTC. This encodes CASSIAGRATYEQYF.

This chain connects TRBV5-1 to TRBJ1-2; TRBD1 aligns across 8 bases. Germline-derived CDR1 and CDR2 are SGHRS and YFSETQ. V lost 3 bases, J lost 3 bases, and 1 base stayed unmatched. This CDR3 contains 13 residues. The CDR3 DNA follows: TGCGCCAGCAGCTCGACAGGGGACTATGGCTACACCTTC. It is translated as CASSSTGDYGYTF.

The chain joins TRBV29-1 to TRBJ1-2, with 7 bases identical to TRBD1. CDR1 is SQVTM, CDR2 ANQGSEA, per germline. Germline trimming cut 1 base from V and 4 bases from J; bases unmatched to any gene: 3. The CDR3 covers 13 residues. The CDR3 nucleotides are TGCAGCGTTGAAGGCGGGACAGCCTATGGCTACACCTTC. This encodes CSVEGGTAYGYTF.

The chain recombines TRBV6-1 with TRBJ1-1; D not resolved. V dropped 2 bases and J dropped 4 bases, with 11 bases sitting between them. Germline V gene data show CDR1 as MNHNS and CDR2 as SASEGT. The CDR3 runs to 14 residues. The DNA of the CDR3 is TGTGCCAGCAGTGAACAGGTCCTGGGCACTGAAGCTTTCTTT. As protein: CASSEQVLGTEAFF.